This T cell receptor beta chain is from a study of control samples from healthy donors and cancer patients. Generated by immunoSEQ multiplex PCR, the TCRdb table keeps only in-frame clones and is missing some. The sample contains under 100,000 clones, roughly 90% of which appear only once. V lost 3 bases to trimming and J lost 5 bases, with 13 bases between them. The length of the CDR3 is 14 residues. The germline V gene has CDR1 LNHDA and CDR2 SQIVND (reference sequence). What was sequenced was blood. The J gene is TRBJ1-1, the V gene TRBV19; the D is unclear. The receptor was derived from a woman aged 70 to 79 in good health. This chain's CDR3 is CASSMPFLGTEAFF. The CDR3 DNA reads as TGTGCCAGTAGTATGCCCTTCCTCGGGACTGAAGCTTTCTTT.